This TCR beta chain was identified during a study of shared clonotypes between healthy human individuals. Looking at the study overall: CD8 memory received one plate per donor, CD8 naive two, CD4 memory three and CD4 naive three. Overall study findings and caveats: Represented diversity (both genetic and exposure-history) was limited by the small number of donors.

This clone was detected only a few times. Its antigen is unidentified. Germline V gene data show CDR1 as SGHRS and CDR2 as YFSETQ. The CDR3 runs to 16 residues. V lost 4 bases to trimming and J lost 5 bases, with 20 bases between them. All the donors were Caucasian adults who lived in Nashville, Tennessee. Measured with immunoSEQ multiplex PCR; TCRdb has only the in-frame clones, and not every one. The repertoire consists of about 1.1 million clones, with around 78% occurring once and the leading ten covering approximately 0.52%. This rearrangement joins TRBV5-1 to TRBJ2-3; tentatively, D is TRBD2 (5 bases). This clonotype was sampled from a man between 18 and 29 years old in good health. Some clones in this sample may be carry-over from other donors' samples. Sequencing was performed on memory CD4+ T cells from PBMCs. The subset here: CD45RA-negative fraction. As DNA, the CDR3 is TGCGCCAGCAGCCAGATGATCCGGGAAGTCGGAGATACGCAGTATTTT. Amino acids: CASSQMIREVGDTQYF.